This TCR beta chain was captured by sequencing in a study of T cell repertoires in cytomegalovirus infection. Study-wide points: Clonotype analysis showed dominance of the ex vivo response by HLA-C-restricted CMV-specific TCR beta clonotypes.

This CDR3 has 17 amino acids. V shed 5 bases, J shed 2 bases, and the junction held 14 bases outside the gene matches. Germline V CDR1 and CDR2: SGHAT, FQDESV (reference sequence). Each CDR3 protein gets one entry after TCRdb re-called the reads with MiXCR. The sample comprises more than 500,000 distinct CDR3 sequences, about 15% of which are singletons, and about 24% rests with the top ten. The sample holds many counts of this clonotype. Its antigen is as yet unknown. The clonotype comes from a human donor in good health (CMV status not recorded). Some clones in this sample may be carry-over from other donors' samples. The chain combines TRBV11-1 with TRBJ2-7, with TRBD1 identical over 8 bases. The sample was CD8+ T cells from PBMCs. CDR3 nucleotides: TGTGCCAGCAGCCTAGGAATCTCCGGGACAGGAGCCTACGAGCAGTACTTC. It specifies CASSLGISGTGAYEQYF.